This T cell receptor (beta chain) was obtained from a study of Ad26.COV2.S vaccination and SARS-CoV-2 variants. This CDR3 is built from 14 residues. The germline CDR1 and CDR2 sequences are SGHAT and FQDESV (reference sequence). V trimming: 3 bases; J trimming: 10 bases; junction bases outside the gene matches: 7. This clone occurred once. Regarding treatment: some 20 received Ad26.COV2.S at low or high dose, single or two shots; 5 received placebo; per-sample allocation not given. Sampling took place 63 days after the first vaccine or placebo injection. Vaccine was an Ad26 vector expressing Wuhan-strain SARS-CoV-2 spike. Data came from immunoSEQ multiplex PCR; TCRdb stores just in-frame clones and leaves some out. The sample yields 350,000 to 500,000 clones, about 92% seen once.

This specimen was peripheral blood, taken in a trial of Ad26.COV2.S vaccine versus placebo. This TCR was sampled from a person between 18 and 65 years old who received the Ad26.COV2.S COVID-19 vaccine or a placebo. The chain recombines TRBV11-1 with TRBJ2-1, with 9 positions matching TRBD2. The CDR3 protein is CASSFKTSGGEQFF. In DNA, the CDR3 is TGTGCCAGCAGCTTTAAGACTAGCGGAGGAGAGCAGTTCTTC. The full variable domain, with the rest looked up from reference TRBV11-1 and TRBJ2-1, is EAEVAQSPRYKITEKSQAVAFWCDPISGHATLYWYRQILGQGPELLVQFQDESVVDDSQLPKDRFSAERLKGVDSTLKIQPAELGDSAMYLCASSFKTSGGEQFFGPGTRLTVL.